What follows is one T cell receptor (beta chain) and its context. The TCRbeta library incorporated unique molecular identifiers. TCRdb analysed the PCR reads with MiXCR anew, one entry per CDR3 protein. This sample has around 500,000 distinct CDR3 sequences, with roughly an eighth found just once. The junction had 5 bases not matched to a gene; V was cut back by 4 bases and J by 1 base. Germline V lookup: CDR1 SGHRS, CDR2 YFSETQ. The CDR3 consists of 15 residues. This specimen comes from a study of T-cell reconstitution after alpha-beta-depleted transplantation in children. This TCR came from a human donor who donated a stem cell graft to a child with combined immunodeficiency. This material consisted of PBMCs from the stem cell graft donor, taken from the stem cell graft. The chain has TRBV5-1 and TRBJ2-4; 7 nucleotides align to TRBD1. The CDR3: CASSLGQTAKNIQYF. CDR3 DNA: TGCGCCAGCAGCCTGGGACAGACGGCCAAAAACATTCAGTACTTC.